Following are 32 T cell receptor beta chains from one sample sequenced in a study of a mutant IDH1 vaccine in newly diagnosed glioma. Time point: week 47, end of study. A 20-mer mutant IDH1 peptide at 300 ug was injected subcutaneously with topical imiquimod. These receptors are not linked to any known antigen. Assay used: immunoSEQ multiplex PCR; TCRdb lists only in-frame clones, some missing. The table lists almost 95,000 clones, about 90% of them singletons, with roughly 0.74% in the top ten. The input for sequencing was PBMCs, taken from a glioma patient whose treatment included an IDH1 peptide vaccine. The receptors here all came from a woman aged 45 to 65 with glioma.

The genes are TRBV4-1 and TRBJ2-7; 13 bases fit TRBD2. V shed 4 bases and J 4 bases; nucleotides not matched to a gene: 1. This CDR3 has 14 residues. Germline V lookup: CDR1 MGHRA, CDR2 YSYEKL. The CDR3 loop is CASSPGLAGYEQYF. The CDR3 DNA follows: TGCGCCAGCAGCCCGGGACTAGCGGGGTACGAGCAGTACTTC.

The rearrangement links TRBV18 to TRBJ2-5, with unresolved D. Germline CDR1 and CDR2: KGHSH and LQKENI. The V end lost 6 bases, the J end lost 0 bases, and 11 bases lay between the germline ends. This CDR3 is 14 amino acids long. CDR3 in DNA: TGTGCCAGCTCCCTCGGCCTGTACCAAGAGACCCAGTACTTC. Protein: CASSLGLYQETQYF.

CDR3 residues: CASSLTGSTNEKLFF. The CDR3 DNA reads as TGCGCCAGCAGCTTGACAGGGTCCACTAATGAAAAACTGTTTTTT. This sequence joins TRBV5-1 and TRBJ1-4, with D possibly being TRBD1 (6 bases). V shed 1 base and J shed 2 bases, with 9 bases lying between them. Germline CDR1 is SGHRS and CDR2 is YFSETQ. This CDR3 spans 15 amino acids.

This sequence joins TRBV5-1 and TRBJ2-3, with unresolved D. Per germline, CDR1 SGHRS and CDR2 YFSETQ. Trimming cost V 4 bases and J 6 bases, with 9 bases left between them. There are 12 residues in the CDR3. CDR3 residues: CASSLTEDTQYF. The CDR3 DNA is TGCGCCAGCAGCCTGACTGAGGATACGCAGTATTTT.

The genes are TRBV7-9 and TRBJ1-6, with 7 bases lining up with TRBD1. The V gene's germline CDR1 is SEHNR and CDR2 FQNEAQ (reference sequence). The J segment lost 7 bases and the V segment lost 6 bases, leaving 6 bases of the junction unmatched. The length of the CDR3 is 14 residues. The chain's CDR3 is CASRVDRANSPLHF. The CDR3 region has the DNA TGTGCCAGCAGAGTAGACAGGGCCAATTCACCCCTCCACTTT.

The chain recombines TRBV4-1 with TRBJ1-1; 8 bases are a match to TRBD1. J was trimmed by 4 bases and V by 1 base; bases with no gene match: 2. Germline CDR1 is MGHRA and CDR2 is YSYEKL. The CDR3 has 14 amino acids. The CDR3 nucleotides read TGCGCCAGCAGCCAAGGGACAGGGAGCACTGAAGCTTTCTTT. It encodes CASSQGTGSTEAFF.

The chain has TRBV5-6 and TRBJ2-7; D is tentatively TRBD1 or TRBD2 (5 bases each). This CDR3 has 15 amino acids. The V gene lost 1 base and the J gene lost 4 bases, with 15 bases spanning the gap. CDR1 is SGHDT, CDR2 YYEEEE, per germline. CDR3 nucleotide sequence: TGTGCCAGCAGCTTGAGATTTAGAGGGGATTACGAGCAGTACTTC. It codes for CASSLRFRGDYEQYF.

V gene TRBV5-1 combines with J gene TRBJ2-2; 14 nucleotides line up with TRBD2. This CDR3 region has 18 residues. The germline CDR1 and CDR2 sequences are SGHRS and YFSETQ. Germline trimming cut 1 base from V and 10 bases from J; bases unmatched to any gene: 12. CDR3 sequence: CASSLTGTSGSPSLELFF. CDR3 DNA sequence: TGCGCCAGCAGCTTGACCGGGACTAGCGGGAGCCCCTCCCTGGAGCTGTTTTTT.

Written as DNA, the CDR3 is TGTGCCATCAGTGAAATAACTAGTGGGAGCTCCTACGAGCAGTACTTC. As protein: CAISEITSGSSYEQYF. This rearrangement joins TRBV10-3 to TRBJ2-7; D is perhaps TRBD2 (5 bases). This CDR3 is 16 amino acids long. From germline, CDR1 is ENHRY and CDR2 SYGVKD. V lost 3 bases to trimming and J lost 0 bases, with 15 bases between them.

This clone has more than one count but fewer than ten. V gene TRBV28 combines with J gene TRBJ1-1, with D perhaps TRBD1 (5 bases). Germline CDR1 and CDR2: MDHEN and SYDVKM. The V end was cut by 5 bases, the J end by 1 base, with 5 bases between. This CDR3 spans 12 amino acids. DNA for the CDR3: TGTGCCAGCAGTACAGGGAACACTGAAGCTTTCTTT. Translating it yields CASSTGNTEAFF.

The V call is TRBV9, the J call TRBJ2-7, with D possibly matching TRBD1 (5 bases). There are 13 residues in the CDR3. Germline V gives CDR1 SGDLS, CDR2 YYNGEE. Trimming cost V 0 bases and J 1 base, with 5 bases left between them. For the CDR3, the DNA is TGTGCCAGCAGCGTAGGACAGTCCTACGAGCAGTACTTC. This translates into CASSVGQSYEQYF.

This clone has a single count. The chain couples TRBV29-1 to TRBJ2-7, with D perhaps being TRBD1 or TRBD2 (5 bases each). V shed 5 bases and J shed 3 bases, with 14 bases lying between them. Germline lookup yields CDR1 SQVTM and CDR2 ANQGSEA. This CDR3 is 13 amino acids long. The CDR3 protein is CSVPGRGLYEQYF. CDR3 DNA sequence: TGCAGCGTTCCGGGACGCGGACTCTACGAGCAGTACTTC.

The J gene is TRBJ2-5, the V gene TRBV7-8, with 12 bases fitting TRBD2. The J segment lost 4 bases and the V segment lost 5 bases, leaving 8 bases of the junction unmatched. This CDR3 has 16 residues. The germline CDR1 and CDR2 sequences are SGHVS and FQNEAQ. In DNA, the CDR3 is TGTGCCAGCAGCGTCGGACTAGCGGGAATGGGAGAGACCCAGTACTTC. It is translated as CASSVGLAGMGETQYF.

This chain joins TRBV5-8 and TRBJ2-1; 8 bases map to TRBD1. Trimming cost V 3 bases and J 0 bases; bases outside gene matches: 8. This CDR3 has 17 amino acids. CDR1 SGHTS and CDR2 YDEGEE come from the germline V gene. The CDR3: CASSYTNRGSSYNEQFF. CDR3 in DNA: TGTGCCAGCAGCTACACAAACAGGGGGAGCTCCTACAATGAGCAGTTCTTC.

The CDR3 DNA reads TGTGCAAGTCGCTTAGCGTGCGGGCCTAGGAAGATTCAGCCCCAGCATTTT. It yields the protein CASRLACGPRKIQPQHF. This chain joins TRBV12-2 and TRBJ1-5. TRBV12-2 constitutes a pseudogene. This CDR3 has 17 amino acids.

The chain recombines TRBV5-1 with TRBJ2-5, with D unclear. V lost 4 bases and J lost 2, with 6 bases in between. Germline V lookup: CDR1 SGHRS, CDR2 YFSETQ. The CDR3 consists of 12 residues. CDR3 DNA sequence: TGCGCCAGCAGCGCCGATCAAGAGACCCAGTACTTC. The encoded protein is CASSADQETQYF.

This clone was counted once. The chain carries TRBV27 and TRBJ1-5; no firm D call. Between the trimmed V and J ends, which lost 5 bases and 1 base, there was a span of 12 bases. The CDR3 is 15 amino acids. CDR1 and CDR2 from the germline V gene are MNHEY and SMNVEV (reference sequence). CDR3 loop: CASSLRVGSNQPQHF. CDR3 coding DNA: TGTGCCAGCAGTCTTCGGGTTGGAAGCAATCAGCCCCAGCATTTT.

The chain joins TRBV7-2 to TRBJ2-5; D may be TRBD2 (6 bases). The V gene's germline CDR1 is SGHTA and CDR2 FQGNSA. Trimming shortened V by 1 base and J by 6 bases, and 18 bases separated the two germline ends. The CDR3 has 16 residues. The CDR3 region has the DNA TGTGCCAGCAGCTTAGTCCCTACACTCAGCGGGCAGACCCAGTACTTC. Its protein product is CASSLVPTLSGQTQYF.

The V call is TRBV15, the J call TRBJ2-7; a possible D gene is TRBD1 (6 bases). The CDR3 is made up of 15 amino acids. V shed 5 bases and J shed 5 bases, with 19 bases lying between them. The germline CDR1 and CDR2 sequences are LNHNV and YYDKDF (reference sequence). CDR3 DNA sequence: TGTGCCACCAGCTTTCCCCCTGCAGGGGACAACGAGCAGTACTTC. Translated: CATSFPPAGDNEQYF.

This chain connects TRBV7-9 to TRBJ1-1; D unresolved. Germline V gives CDR1 SEHNR, CDR2 FQNEAQ (reference sequence). The CDR3 is 13 amino acids. Trimming left V 5 bases short and J 1 base short, with 8 bases between. CDR3 nucleotide sequence: TGTGCCAGCAGCGTAACACCGAACACTGAAGCTTTCTTT. This codes for CASSVTPNTEAFF.

This chain links TRBV4-1 with TRBJ2-7, with no clear D. The CDR3 is 15 residues long. CDR1 is MGHRA, CDR2 YSYEKL, per germline. Trimming removed 0 bases from V and 3 bases from J, with 12 bases in between. This CDR3 is CASSQDGRFLYEQYF. CDR3 nucleotides: TGCGCCAGCAGCCAAGATGGGCGATTCCTCTACGAGCAGTACTTC.

V usage is TRBV12-5 and J usage is TRBJ2-3; a possible D gene is TRBD2 (6 bases). With 6 bases removed from V and 0 bases from J, the gap between germline ends came to 7 bases. Germline V lookup: CDR1 LGHNT, CDR2 FRNRAP. This CDR3 has 13 residues. Written as DNA, the CDR3 is TGTGCTAGTGGGGAGGGGAGCACAGATACGCAGTATTTT. This sequence encodes CASGEGSTDTQYF.

This chain uses TRBV6-5 with TRBJ2-1, with TRBD2 identical over 8 bases. Germline trimming cut 0 bases from V and 9 bases from J; bases unmatched to any gene: 7. Per germline, CDR1 MNHEY and CDR2 SVGAGI. The length of the CDR3 is 15 residues. The CDR3 DNA reads TGTGCCAGCAGTTACTCGGCGGGAGGAAGTGGTGAGCAGTTCTTC. This sequence encodes CASSYSAGGSGEQFF.

The chain joins TRBV19 to TRBJ1-1; the D gene is possibly TRBD1 (5 bases). This CDR3 has 12 amino acids. Germline CDR1 and CDR2: LNHDA and SQIVND (reference sequence). V lost 3 bases, J lost 7 bases, and 9 bases lay in between. The CDR3 DNA reads TGTGCCAGTAGTATCACAGGATTTGAAGCTTTCTTT. Its protein is CASSITGFEAFF.

The V gene is TRBV28, the J gene TRBJ2-2, with 11 positions matching TRBD2. The CDR3 extends over 15 amino acids. The V gene end was trimmed by 6 bases and the J gene end by 6 bases; junction bases not matched to a gene: 6. Per the germline V gene, CDR1 is MDHEN and CDR2 is SYDVKM. The CDR3 here is CASSPYSGRAGELFF. In DNA, the CDR3 is TGTGCCAGCAGCCCCTATAGCGGGAGGGCCGGGGAGCTGTTTTTT.

The chain recombines TRBV6-1 with TRBJ2-7; D might be TRBD2 (5 bases). Germline V gene sequence: CDR1 MNHNS, CDR2 SASEGT. The CDR3 runs 14 residues. Trimming left V 7 bases short and J 1 base short, with 14 bases between. The CDR3 loop is CASNPGGTSYEQYF. Written as DNA, the CDR3 is TGTGCCAGCAATCCTGGAGGTACTTCCTACGAGCAGTACTTC.

The chain links TRBV7-8 to TRBJ2-7; TRBD2 matches at 8 bases. CDR1 is SGHVS and CDR2 is FQNEAQ in the germline V gene. The CDR3 is 13 amino acids. The junction had 7 bases not matched to a gene; V was cut back by 6 bases and J by 6 bases. Written as DNA, the CDR3 is TGTGCCAGCAGGGGACTAGGCCGCTTCGAGCAGTACTTC. The encoded protein is CASRGLGRFEQYF.

As to this clone: The germline gene is not matched at one end of the junction; a read error may be the cause. The V and J genes are TRBV7-9 and TRBJ1-2; D might be TRBD1 (5 bases). Germline values: CDR1 SEHNR, CDR2 FQNEAQ (reference sequence). The CDR3 totals 15 residues. The CDR3: CASNLLSRVAGGCTF. The CDR3 coding sequence is TGTGCCAGCAACTTATTGAGCAGGGTTGCTGGAGGCTGCACCTTC.

V and J are TRBV6-5 and TRBJ2-5; maybe TRBD1 (7 bases). The CDR3 totals 15 residues. Trimming shortened V by 4 bases and J by 2 bases, and 14 bases separated the two germline ends. From germline, CDR1 is MNHEY and CDR2 SVGAGI. The CDR3 is CASSSQGRQQETQYF. CDR3 coding DNA: TGTGCCAGCAGTTCACAGGGGAGGCAACAAGAGACCCAGTACTTC.

V usage is TRBV7-9 and J usage is TRBJ1-2; D uncertain. CDR1 and CDR2 (germline): SEHNR, FQNEAQ (reference sequence). Trimming removed 1 base from V and 4 bases from J, with 4 bases in between. The CDR3 loop spans 12 amino acids. The CDR3 loop reads CASSLGGYGYTF. DNA for the CDR3: TGTGCCAGCAGCTTAGGGGGCTATGGCTACACCTTC. Supplemented by reference TRBV7-9 and TRBJ1-2, the full variable domain reads DTGVSQNPRHKITKRGQNVTFRCDPISEHNRLYWYRQTLGQGPEFLTYFQNEAQLEKSRLLSDRFSAERPKGSFSTLEIQRTEQGDSAMYLCASSLGGYGYTFGSGTRLTVV.

This clone came up a few times. The V and J genes are TRBV28 and TRBJ2-4; no definite D call. Per the germline V gene, CDR1 is MDHEN and CDR2 is SYDVKM. V gave up 3 bases and J gave up 6 bases, with 6 bases separating them. The CDR3 is 12 residues long. The DNA for the CDR3 is TGTGCCAGCAGTTTTTCGAGAAACATTCAGTACTTC. This translates into CASSFSRNIQYF. The entire variable domain, with the rest obtained from reference TRBV28 and TRBJ2-4, is as follows: DVKVTQSSRYLVKRTGEKVFLECVQDMDHENMFWYRQDPGLGLRLIYFSYDVKMKEKGDIPEGYSVSREKKERFSLILESASTNQTSMYLCASSFSRNIQYFGAGTRLSVL.

The CDR3 DNA follows: TGTGCCACCAGCAGAGTCCCGGCTGGAAACTATGGCTACACCTTC. It is translated as CATSRVPAGNYGYTF. The chain carries TRBV15 and TRBJ1-2; no definite D call. Trimming took off 1 base at V and 2 bases at J, with 11 bases between the two ends. This CDR3 has 15 residues. CDR1 and CDR2 (germline): LNHNV, YYDKDF (reference sequence).